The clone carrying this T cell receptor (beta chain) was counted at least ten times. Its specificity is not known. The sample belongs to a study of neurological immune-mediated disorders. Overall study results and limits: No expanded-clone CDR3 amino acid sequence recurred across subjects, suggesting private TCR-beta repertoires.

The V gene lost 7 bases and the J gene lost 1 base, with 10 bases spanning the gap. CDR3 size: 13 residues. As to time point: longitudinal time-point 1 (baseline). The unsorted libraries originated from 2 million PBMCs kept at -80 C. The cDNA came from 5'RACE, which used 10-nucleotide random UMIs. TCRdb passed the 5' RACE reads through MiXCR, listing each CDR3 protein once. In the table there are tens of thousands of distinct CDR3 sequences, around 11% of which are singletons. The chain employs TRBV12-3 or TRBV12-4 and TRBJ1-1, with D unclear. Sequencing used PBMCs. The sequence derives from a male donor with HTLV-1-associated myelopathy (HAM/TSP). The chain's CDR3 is CASKIRTNTEAFF. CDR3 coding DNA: TGTGCCAGCAAGATCAGAACGAACACTGAAGCTTTCTTT.